This T cell receptor (beta chain) was observed in a study of identical twins. TCRdb itself ran the 5' RACE reads through MiXCR, one entry per CDR3 protein. This sample has nearly 650,000 distinct CDR3 sequences, with just over 7% found just once. This clonotype was seen a single time. The germline gene is not matched at one end of the junction; a read error may be the cause. These data were also reused for a study on yellow fever vaccine responses in identical twins.

Sequencing input: PBMCs. This TCR was sampled from a young woman in good health.

Here the CDR3 reads CCASPGQGLTDTQYF. Here the CDR3 DNA reads TGCTGTGCTTCCCCGGGACAGGGTTTAACAGATACGCAGTATTTT. J is TRBJ2-3 and V is TRBV20-1; 9 bases map to TRBD1. CDR1 is DFQATT, CDR2 SNEGSKA, per germline (reference sequence). This CDR3 has 15 amino acids.